Presented here are 27 T cell receptor beta chains from one specimen sequenced in a study of spatial heterogeneity in lung cancer. One entry per CDR3 protein, called by TCRdb with MiXCR from the 5' RACE reads. The profile shows 85,000 to 100,000 distinct CDR3 sequences, roughly a fifth of them singletons. The time point: blood at routine non-recurrence follow-up after resection. This specimen consisted of PBMCs, obtained at follow-up. These receptors all stem from a male donor with early-stage non-small cell lung cancer.

This clonotype was recorded at least ten times. The chain combines TRBV5-4 with TRBJ2-1; D perhaps matches TRBD1 (5 bases). The CDR3 is 13 residues long. V lost 0 bases to trimming and J lost 4 bases, with 5 bases between them. Looked up from germline, CDR1 is SGHNT and CDR2 is YYREEE (reference sequence). CDR3 in amino acids: CASSLGQYNEQFF. DNA of the CDR3: TGTGCCAGCAGCTTGGGACAGTACAATGAGCAGTTCTTC.

V is TRBV5-1 and J is TRBJ1-2; tentatively, D is TRBD1 (6 bases). The CDR3 covers 15 residues. CDR1 and CDR2 (germline): SGHRS, YFSETQ. V lost 4 bases and J 2 bases, leaving 15 bases between the germline ends. CDR3 bases: TGCGCCAGCAGCGGAACAGGGAGGGGAAACTATGGCTACACCTTC. This translates into CASSGTGRGNYGYTF.

The V gene is TRBV5-6, the J gene TRBJ1-6, with D unresolved. Trimming removed 2 bases from V and 8 bases from J, with 8 bases in between. Germline loops: CDR1 SGHDT, CDR2 YYEEEE. The CDR3 has 13 amino acids. This CDR3 reads CASSLFLDSPLHF. The CDR3 nucleotides are TGTGCCAGCAGCTTATTTTTAGATTCACCCCTCCACTTT.

V is TRBV5-1 and J is TRBJ1-1, with D possibly TRBD1 on 6 matching bases. V lost 4 bases, J lost 6 bases, and 16 bases lay in between. CDR3 size: 14 residues. CDR1 and CDR2 (germline): SGHRS, YFSETQ. Here the CDR3 reads CASSTGQPLAEAFF. The CDR3 coding sequence is TGCGCCAGCAGCACCGGACAGCCGTTGGCTGAAGCTTTCTTT.

The V gene is TRBV27, the J gene TRBJ1-2; TRBD1 agrees at 7 bases. The CDR3 length is 13 residues. Trimming at V came to 4 bases and at J to 8 bases, leaving 7 bases not matched to a gene. CDR1 and CDR2 (germline): MNHEY, SMNVEV (reference sequence). CDR3 sequence reads: CASSSTRQGGYTF. CDR3 coding DNA: TGTGCCAGCAGTTCCACACGACAGGGCGGCTACACCTTC.

The chain links TRBV25-1 to TRBJ2-7, with a weak D call TRBD1 (5 bases). The germline V gene encodes CDR1 MGHDK and CDR2 SYGVNS. V was clipped by 5 bases and J by 4 bases, with 6 bases between them. The CDR3 contains 11 residues. CDR3 bases: TGTGCCAGCAGTAGGGGTTACGAGCAGTACTTC. As protein: CASSRGYEQYF.

This clonotype has just a few counts. Its ends do not fully match the called genes, so a read error is possible. The chain has TRBV29-1 and TRBJ2-6, with 10 bases aligning to TRBD1. The germline V gene encodes CDR1 SQVTM and CDR2 ANQGSEA. The CDR3 runs 16 residues. This chain's CDR3 is CSVEGTGVSGANVLTF. CDR3 DNA sequence: TGCAGCGTGGAAGGGACAGGGGTCTCTGGGGCCAACGTCCTGACTTTC.

The rearrangement links TRBV6-5 to TRBJ1-3; possibly TRBD1 for D (5 bases). This CDR3 is built from 14 residues. Trimming left V 0 bases short and J 11 bases short, with 14 bases between. Germline CDR1 is MNHEY and CDR2 is SVGAGI. Here the CDR3 DNA reads TGTGCCAGCAGTTACTCAGGGGCGGCACGACCCATATATTTT. Translating gives CASSYSGAARPIYF.

V gene TRBV6-6 combines with J gene TRBJ2-7; maybe TRBD1 (5 bases). The CDR3 runs to 15 residues. V gave up 0 bases and J gave up 1 base, with 10 bases separating them. Germline V gene lookup returns CDR1 MNHNY and CDR2 SVGAGI (reference sequence). The CDR3: CASSYSIGHSYEQYF. CDR3 in DNA: TGTGCCAGCAGTTACTCGATTGGACATTCCTACGAGCAGTACTTC.

The genes are TRBV5-1 and TRBJ2-7, with 12 bases matching TRBD2. Germline lookup yields CDR1 SGHRS and CDR2 YFSETQ. V lost 4 bases, J lost 5 bases, and 10 bases stayed unmatched. The CDR3 sequence is 16 residues long. The CDR3 region is CASSATLAGGRHEQYF. The CDR3, as DNA: TGCGCCAGCAGCGCCACCCTAGCGGGAGGGCGGCACGAGCAGTACTTC.

The chain uses TRBV12-3 or TRBV12-4 and TRBJ2-1; 7 bases agree with TRBD1. Unmatched junction bases numbered 5, after V lost 6 bases and J lost 0 bases. This CDR3 region has 15 residues. The CDR3 loop reads CASRVDRSSYNEQFF. The CDR3 DNA reads as TGTGCCAGCAGGGTGGACAGGAGCTCCTACAATGAGCAGTTCTTC.

The chain couples TRBV6-4 to TRBJ1-6; maybe TRBD1 (5 bases). The V and J ends lost 6 bases and 9 bases respectively, with 15 bases between them. From germline, CDR1 is MRHNA and CDR2 SNTAGT. CDR3 length equals 14 residues. The CDR3 DNA is TGTGCCAGCAGGGACACCTCTGAGGGTTCACCCCTCCACTTT. Residues: CASRDTSEGSPLHF.

This clonotype was detected a few times. This chain links TRBV2 with TRBJ2-4, with TRBD1 matching 7 bases. The germline V gene encodes CDR1 SNHLY and CDR2 FYNNEI. V was clipped by 2 bases and J by 2 bases; unmatched bases: 3. This CDR3 has 15 residues. CDR3 bases: TGTGCCAGCAGTGAAAAGGGGGCGACCAAAAACATTCAGTACTTC. This sequence encodes CASSEKGATKNIQYF.

This clonotype has just a few counts. The chain combines TRBV11-2 with TRBJ2-5; 10 bases agree with TRBD1. Germline V gene data show CDR1 as SGHAT and CDR2 as FQNNGV. This CDR3 comprises 15 residues. The V segment lost 5 bases and the J segment 4 bases; nucleotides outside the gene matches: 7. The CDR3 is CASSQTGTGAETQYF. As DNA, the CDR3 is TGTGCCAGCAGCCAGACCGGGACAGGGGCAGAGACCCAGTACTTC.

The rearrangement uses TRBV7-2 and TRBJ2-1; D is unclear. This CDR3 has 17 residues. The germline gives CDR1 SGHTA, CDR2 FQGNSA. V was clipped by 5 bases and J by 0 bases, with 17 bases between them. The CDR3 sequence is CASSPTNPVSSYNEQFF. The CDR3 region has the DNA TGTGCCAGCAGCCCTACTAATCCAGTGAGCTCCTACAATGAGCAGTTCTTC.

This clonotype was counted only a few times. V is TRBV7-8 and J is TRBJ2-2, with a weak D call TRBD2 (6 bases). The germline gives CDR1 SGHVS, CDR2 FQNEAQ. This CDR3 contains 16 residues. Trimming shortened V by 1 base and J by 4 bases, and 13 bases separated the two germline ends. CDR3 region: CASSLDYRGSTGELFF. The CDR3 DNA reads TGTGCCAGCAGCTTAGATTACCGGGGGAGCACCGGGGAGCTGTTTTTT.

This clonotype was observed at least ten times. The V call is TRBV20-1, the J call TRBJ2-1; D gene unclear. V was shortened by 6 bases and J by 13 bases, with 19 bases between the two germline ends. Per the germline V gene, CDR1 is DFQATT and CDR2 is SNEGSKA (reference sequence). The CDR3 spans 12 residues. CDR3 coding DNA: TGCAGTGCCTCTCAGGTGGGCTTGTCACAGTTCTTC. Amino acid sequence: CSASQVGLSQFF.

The rearrangement uses TRBV29-1 and TRBJ1-1; D gene uncertain. V was shortened by 5 bases and J by 7 bases, with 8 bases between the two germline ends. CDR3 length: 10 residues. Germline CDR1 reads SQVTM; CDR2 reads ANQGSEA. The CDR3 DNA reads as TGCAGCGTTCTACCCAATGAAGCTTTCTTT. As protein: CSVLPNEAFF.

The chain couples TRBV7-2 to TRBJ1-6; D possibly corresponds to TRBD1 (5 bases). Germline lookup yields CDR1 SGHTA and CDR2 FQGNSA. V was clipped by 5 bases and J by 9 bases, with 20 bases between them. This CDR3 has 16 residues. Here the CDR3 reads CASSGWDGSRGSPLHF. For the CDR3, the DNA is TGTGCCAGCAGCGGGTGGGACGGCAGTAGGGGTTCACCCCTCCACTTT.

The chain has TRBV10-1 and TRBJ2-1; 8 bases are a match to TRBD1. The germline CDR1 and CDR2 sequences are WNHNN and SYGVQD (reference sequence). The CDR3 sequence is 15 residues long. V shed 3 bases, J shed 3 bases, and the junction held 4 bases outside the gene matches. Here the CDR3 reads CASSDTGGFYNEQFF. The CDR3 nucleotides are TGCGCCAGCAGTGATACAGGGGGATTCTACAATGAGCAGTTCTTC.

The chain uses TRBV25-1 and TRBJ2-7; 7 nucleotides line up with TRBD2. The length of the CDR3 is 16 residues. Germline CDR1 and CDR2: MGHDK and SYGVNS. Germline trimming cut 1 base from V and 5 bases from J; bases unmatched to any gene: 11. The CDR3 sequence: CASSESGGGRAHEQYF. CDR3 nucleotides: TGTGCCAGCAGTGAATCGGGAGGTGGCAGGGCCCACGAGCAGTACTTC.

The rearrangement uses TRBV18 and TRBJ1-2; 7 bases fit TRBD1. V lost 0 bases and J lost 5; bases outside the gene matches: 0. CDR1 is KGHSH and CDR2 is LQKENI in the germline V gene. The CDR3 totals 13 residues. CDR3: CASSPPTGYGYTF. The CDR3 DNA follows: TGTGCCAGCTCACCACCGACAGGGTATGGCTACACCTTC.

The chain joins TRBV6-2 or TRBV6-3 to TRBJ2-3, with a weak D call TRBD2 (5 bases). This CDR3 has 14 residues. In germline, CDR1 is MNHEY, CDR2 SVGEGT. With 7 bases removed from V and 4 bases from J, the gap between germline ends came to 15 bases. This CDR3 reads CASNQAGRADTQYF. Here the CDR3 DNA reads TGTGCCAGCAATCAGGCGGGTCGGGCAGATACGCAGTATTTT.

This clonotype has a handful of counts. The gene calls are TRBV12-3 or TRBV12-4 and TRBJ1-5; no firm D call. Trimming left V 4 bases short and J 0 bases short, with 13 bases between. This CDR3 comprises 16 residues. The CDR3, as DNA: TGTGCCAGCAGTTGGGCAGGCGGAAATAGCAATCAGCCCCAGCATTTT. Residues: CASSWAGGNSNQPQHF.

The chain is built from TRBV25-1 and TRBJ2-1, with D possibly TRBD2 on 5 matching bases. In germline, CDR1 is MGHDK, CDR2 SYGVNS. This CDR3 is built from 14 residues. The ends were cut back, 4 bases at V and 8 bases at J, with 15 bases in the middle. The CDR3 here is CASSAFPSSYEQFF. DNA for the CDR3: TGTGCCAGCAGTGCTTTTCCTTCTAGCTATGAGCAGTTCTTC.

This clonotype was found many times. The chain joins TRBV12-3 or TRBV12-4 to TRBJ2-6; D is tentatively TRBD1 or TRBD2 (5 bases each). V was cut by 5 bases and J by 0 bases, with 11 bases left in between. The CDR3 consists of 16 residues. The CDR3 reads CASSPPGRSGANVLTF. The CDR3 DNA reads TGTGCCAGCAGTCCCCCGGGACGCTCTGGGGCCAACGTCCTGACTTTC.

On this clonotype itself: This may stem from a read error, because a much larger clone lies one nucleotide away. The J gene is TRBJ1-3, the V gene TRBV6-1; maybe TRBD1 (5 bases). The CDR3 is 17 amino acids. Trimming pared 4 bases from V and 1 base from J, leaving 17 bases between. Per the germline V gene, CDR1 is MNHNS and CDR2 is SASEGT. CDR3 region: CASSATSPGPSGNTIYF. CDR3 bases: TGTGCCAGCAGTGCTACTTCACCGGGACCTTCTGGAAACACCATATATTTT.